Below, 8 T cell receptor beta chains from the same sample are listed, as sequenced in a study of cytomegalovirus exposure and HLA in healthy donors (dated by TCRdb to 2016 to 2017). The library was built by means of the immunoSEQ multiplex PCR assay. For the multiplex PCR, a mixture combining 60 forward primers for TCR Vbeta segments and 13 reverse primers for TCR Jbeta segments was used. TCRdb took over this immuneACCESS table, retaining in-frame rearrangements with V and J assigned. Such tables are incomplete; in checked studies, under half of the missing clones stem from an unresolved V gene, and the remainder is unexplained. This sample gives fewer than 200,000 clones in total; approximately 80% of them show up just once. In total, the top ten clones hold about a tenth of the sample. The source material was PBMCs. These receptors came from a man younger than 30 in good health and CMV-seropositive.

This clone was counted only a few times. The CDR3 spells CASSLGSGLLADIQYF. DNA for the CDR3: TGTGCCAGCAGCCTAGGCTCGGGACTTTTGGCCGACATTCAGTACTTC. V usage is TRBV7-9 and J usage is TRBJ2-4, with D possibly matching TRBD2 (6 bases). CDR1 and CDR2 (germline): SEHNR, FQNEAQ (reference sequence). Trimming left V 5 bases short and J 8 bases short, with 22 bases between. CDR3 length: 16 residues. The whole variable domain, remainder taken from reference TRBV7-9 and TRBJ2-4, is DTGVSQNPRHKITKRGQNVTFRCDPISEHNRLYWYRQTLGQGPEFLTYFQNEAQLEKSRLLSDRFSAERPKGSFSTLEIQRTEQGDSAMYLCASSLGSGLLADIQYFGAGTRLSVL.

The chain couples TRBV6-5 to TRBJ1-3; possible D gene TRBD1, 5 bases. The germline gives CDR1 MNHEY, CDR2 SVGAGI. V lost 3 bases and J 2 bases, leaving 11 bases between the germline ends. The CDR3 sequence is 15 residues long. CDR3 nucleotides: TGTGCCAGCAGTTATCAGGGAATTGCTGGAAACACCATATATTTT. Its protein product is CASSYQGIAGNTIYF.

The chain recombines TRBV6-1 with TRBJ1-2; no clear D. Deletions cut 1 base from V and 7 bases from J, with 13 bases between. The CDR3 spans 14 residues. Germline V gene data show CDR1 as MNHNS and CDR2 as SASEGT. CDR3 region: CASSEERGVGGYTF. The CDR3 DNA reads TGTGCCAGCAGTGAAGAACGGGGAGTGGGTGGCTACACCTTC.

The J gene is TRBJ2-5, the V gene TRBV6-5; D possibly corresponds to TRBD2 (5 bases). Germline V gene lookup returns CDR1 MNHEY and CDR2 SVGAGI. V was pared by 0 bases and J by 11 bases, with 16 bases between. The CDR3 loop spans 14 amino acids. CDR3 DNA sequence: TGTGCCAGCAGTTACTCGATGAGGTCTGGGGAGCAGTACTTC. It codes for CASSYSMRSGEQYF.

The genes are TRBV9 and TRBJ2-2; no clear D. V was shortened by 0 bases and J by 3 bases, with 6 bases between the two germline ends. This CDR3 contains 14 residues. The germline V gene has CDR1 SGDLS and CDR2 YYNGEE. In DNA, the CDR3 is TGTGCCAGCAGCGTAGTGGCAGACACCGGGGAGCTGTTTTTT. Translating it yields CASSVVADTGELFF.

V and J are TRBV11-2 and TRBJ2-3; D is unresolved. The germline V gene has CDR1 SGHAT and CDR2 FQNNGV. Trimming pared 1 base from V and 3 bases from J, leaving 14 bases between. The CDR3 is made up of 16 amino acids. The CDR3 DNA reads TGTGCCAGCAGCTTAGGAGTGCTAGTCTTGACAGATACGCAGTATTTT. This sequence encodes CASSLGVLVLTDTQYF.

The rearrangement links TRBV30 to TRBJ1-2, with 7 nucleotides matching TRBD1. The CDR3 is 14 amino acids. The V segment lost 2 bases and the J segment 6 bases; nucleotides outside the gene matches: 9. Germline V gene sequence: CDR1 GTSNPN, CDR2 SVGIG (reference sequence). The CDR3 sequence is CAWSLFGTDDGYTF. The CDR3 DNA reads TGTGCCTGGAGTCTGTTCGGGACAGACGATGGCTACACCTTC.

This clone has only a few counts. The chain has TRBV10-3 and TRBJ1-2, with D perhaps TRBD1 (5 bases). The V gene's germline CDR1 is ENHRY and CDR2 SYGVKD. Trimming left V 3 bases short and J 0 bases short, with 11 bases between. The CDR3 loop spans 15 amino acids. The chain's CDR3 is CAISDLTGANYGYTF. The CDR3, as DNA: TGTGCCATCAGTGATCTAACAGGAGCTAACTATGGCTACACCTTC.